These 20 T cell receptor beta chains came from one sample sequenced in a study of blood T cell repertoires in COVID-19 (TCRdb year 2020). The library was built by means of the immunoSEQ multiplex PCR assay. The immuneACCESS repertoire file appears here via TCRdb, limited to in-frame rearrangements. These files lack a portion of the clones; in checked studies, under half of the deficit traces to unresolved V genes, and the cause of the others is not known. The sample records 250,000 to 300,000 clones, 82% of which are singletons. The ten top clones hold roughly 4.7% of the sample. Material for sequencing was PBMCs or T cells enriched from blood (not recorded which). The receptors here all came from a man in his forties or fifties who had been exposed to COVID-19.

V is TRBV5-1 and J is TRBJ1-1; D is unresolved. V was shortened by 0 bases and J by 3 bases, with 3 bases between the two germline ends. The CDR3 is made up of 12 amino acids. The germline gives CDR1 SGHRS, CDR2 YFSETQ. In nucleotides, the CDR3 is TGCGCCAGCAGCTTGGAGCACACTGAAGCTTTCTTT. Its protein is CASSLEHTEAFF.

The chain employs TRBV11-2 and TRBJ1-6; D gene unclear. V lost 5 bases and J 7 bases, leaving 3 bases between the germline ends. Germline lookup yields CDR1 SGHAT and CDR2 FQNNGV. This CDR3 spans 11 amino acids. CDR3: CASSQNSPLHF. The CDR3 region has the DNA TGTGCCAGCAGCCAAAATTCACCCCTCCACTTT. Looking up the rest from reference TRBV11-2 and TRBJ1-6 gives the full variable domain: EAGVAQSPRYKIIEKRQSVAFWCNPISGHATLYWYQQILGQGPKLLIQFQNNGVVDDSQLPKDRFSAERLKGVDSTLKIQPAKLEDSAVYLCASSQNSPLHFGNGTRLTVT.

The chain has TRBV6-5 and TRBJ2-1; tentative D call: TRBD2 (6 bases). The CDR3 extends over 11 amino acids. Looked up from germline, CDR1 is MNHEY and CDR2 is SVGAGI. The V end was cut by 9 bases, the J end by 4 bases, with 7 bases between. The CDR3 loop reads CASREYNEQFF. CDR3 coding DNA: TGTGCCAGTCGGGAGTACAATGAGCAGTTCTTC.

V and J are TRBV7-6 and TRBJ2-7, with D tentatively TRBD2 (6 bases). This CDR3 comprises 14 residues. The germline V and J ends were trimmed by 5 bases and 0 bases, with 11 bases remaining between them. CDR1 and CDR2 (germline): SGHVS, FNYEAQ. DNA of the CDR3: TGTGCCAGCAGCCCCACGGGGGTCTCCTACGAGCAGTACTTC. It translates to CASSPTGVSYEQYF.

The chain employs TRBV6-6 and TRBJ2-1; 10 positions agree with TRBD1. V lost 6 bases and J lost 6; bases outside the gene matches: 8. The germline V gene encodes CDR1 MNHNY and CDR2 SVGAGI (reference sequence). The CDR3 runs 15 residues. The CDR3 DNA reads as TGTGCCAGCAGACCGGGACAGGGGCTCCCCAATGAGCAGTTCTTC. This sequence encodes CASRPGQGLPNEQFF.

The rearrangement joins TRBV15 to TRBJ2-5; D gene unclear. From germline, CDR1 is LNHNV and CDR2 YYDKDF (reference sequence). Trimming took off 4 bases at V and 2 bases at J, with 5 bases between the two ends. CDR3 length: 12 amino acids. CDR3 sequence: CATSKQQETQYF. The CDR3 coding sequence is TGTGCCACCAGCAAACAGCAAGAGACCCAGTACTTC.

The chain combines TRBV5-6 with TRBJ1-2; 7 bases are a match to TRBD1. Trimming took 4 bases from V and 5 from J; bases not matched to a gene: 8. The CDR3 runs 14 residues. CDR1 SGHDT and CDR2 YYEEEE come from the germline V gene. CDR3 region: CASSPGTEIYGYTF. CDR3 coding DNA: TGTGCCAGCAGCCCCGGGACAGAGATATATGGCTACACCTTC.

This chain uses TRBV7-9 with TRBJ1-4; TRBD1 might be the D (5 bases). Germline V gene data show CDR1 as SEHNR and CDR2 as FQNEAQ (reference sequence). V was pared by 2 bases and J by 4 bases, with 8 bases between. The CDR3 loop spans 14 amino acids. The CDR3, as DNA: TGTGCCAGCAGCTTATGGGGCCTTAATGAAAAACTGTTTTTT. Its protein is CASSLWGLNEKLFF.

V usage is TRBV24-1 and J usage is TRBJ1-2, with TRBD1 matching 7 bases. In germline, CDR1 is KGHDR, CDR2 SFDVKD. CDR3 length: 15 amino acids. The junction had 8 bases not matched to a gene; V was cut back by 4 bases and J by 4 bases. The CDR3 DNA reads TGTGCCACCAGTGACGGACAGGAAGACCCCTATGGCTACACCTTC. As protein: CATSDGQEDPYGYTF.

The chain couples TRBV19 to TRBJ1-5; D remains ambiguous. The CDR3 runs to 15 residues. Germline-derived CDR1 and CDR2 are LNHDA and SQIVND (reference sequence). V lost 3 bases to trimming and J lost 7 bases, with 16 bases between them. CDR3 coding DNA: TGTGCCAGTAGTATTGCGGGGTCATGGGGACAGCCCCAGCATTTT. Translating it yields CASSIAGSWGQPQHF.

The gene calls are TRBV9 and TRBJ2-7; possible D gene TRBD2, 5 bases. The CDR3 consists of 13 residues. V was pared by 5 bases and J by 2 bases, with 11 bases between. Germline V lookup: CDR1 SGDLS, CDR2 YYNGEE. The CDR3 region is CASSGLGTYEQYF. The CDR3, as DNA: TGTGCCAGCAGTGGACTGGGTACCTACGAGCAGTACTTC.

CDR3 amino acids: CASSWTGQANGNEQYF. In nucleotides, the CDR3 is TGCGCCAGCAGCTGGACAGGCCAGGCTAATGGCAACGAGCAGTACTTC. The genes are TRBV5-1 and TRBJ2-7, with 7 nucleotides matching TRBD1. The J segment lost 5 bases and the V segment lost 3 bases, leaving 14 bases of the junction unmatched. Germline CDR1 reads SGHRS; CDR2 reads YFSETQ. There are 16 residues in the CDR3.

V and J are TRBV7-3 and TRBJ1-6; possibly TRBD1 for D (5 bases). The CDR3 spans 16 residues. Trimming pared 8 bases from V and 3 bases from J, leaving 17 bases between. Per germline, CDR1 SGHTA and CDR2 FQGTGA. The CDR3 DNA reads TGTGCCAGCCCCGAGGCACGGGGGGACTATAATTCACCCCTCCACTTT. This encodes CASPEARGDYNSPLHF. The variable domain in full, with the rest retrieved from reference TRBV7-3 and TRBJ1-6, is GAGVSQTPSNKVTEKGKYVELRCDPISGHTALYWYRQSLGQGPEFLIYFQGTGAADDSGLPNDRFFAVRPEGSVSTLKIQRTERGDSAVYLCASPEARGDYNSPLHFGNGTRLTVT.

The chain couples TRBV30 to TRBJ2-2; 12 bases map to TRBD2. Germline loops: CDR1 GTSNPN, CDR2 SVGIG (reference sequence). This CDR3 comprises 15 residues. J was trimmed by 5 bases and V by 5 bases; bases with no gene match: 6. CDR3 DNA: TGTGCCTGGGAGACTAGCGGGAGTTGGACCGGGGAGCTGTTTTTT. Its protein product is CAWETSGSWTGELFF.

The V call is TRBV7-9, the J call TRBJ2-1; 11 bases map to TRBD2. Trimming at V came to 5 bases and at J to 6 bases, leaving 12 bases not matched to a gene. This CDR3 comprises 17 residues. Germline assignment: CDR1 SEHNR and CDR2 FQNEAQ (reference sequence). The CDR3 loop reads CASSPNRLAGSRNEQFF. In nucleotides, the CDR3 is TGTGCCAGCAGCCCGAACCGACTAGCGGGAAGTCGCAATGAGCAGTTCTTC.

The chain employs TRBV29-1 and TRBJ1-2; TRBD1 might be the D (5 bases). Germline V gene data show CDR1 as SQVTM and CDR2 as ANQGSEA. This CDR3 has 13 amino acids. The V and J ends lost 4 bases and 4 bases respectively, with 13 bases between them. The CDR3 nucleotides are TGCAGCGTTGGGCGCCGGGGGTCCTATGGCTACACCTTC. It codes for CSVGRRGSYGYTF.

V usage is TRBV7-9 and J usage is TRBJ1-5; D is uncertain. The CDR3 sequence is 14 residues long. Germline CDR1 reads SEHNR; CDR2 reads FQNEAQ (reference sequence). Between the trimmed V and J ends, which lost 7 bases and 0 bases, there was a span of 10 bases. The CDR3 coding sequence is TGTGCCAGCACCCCGAGTGGTAGCAATCAGCCCCAGCATTTT. This translates into CASTPSGSNQPQHF.

The chain recombines TRBV3-1 (or the pseudogene TRBV3-2) with TRBJ1-2; 8 nucleotides agree with TRBD1. There are 17 residues in the CDR3. The germline V gene has CDR1 LGHDT and CDR2 YNNKEL (reference sequence). J lost 6 bases, V lost 4 bases, and 16 bases had no gene match. This CDR3 reads CASSPDRGVSGTHGYTF. The DNA of the CDR3 is TGTGCCAGCAGCCCCGACAGGGGTGTTAGTGGAACCCATGGCTACACCTTC.

In its sample, this clone was seen once. CDR3 DNA sequence: TGTGCCAGCAGTGGTCCGGGACAGAACACAGATACGCAGTATTTT. It encodes CASSGPGQNTDTQYF. The chain links TRBV25-1 to TRBJ2-3, with 7 bases lining up with TRBD1. This CDR3 is built from 15 residues. The trim removed 4 bases at V and 2 bases at J, leaving 6 bases unmatched. Germline assignment: CDR1 MGHDK and CDR2 SYGVNS. Supplemented by reference TRBV25-1 and TRBJ2-3, the full variable domain reads EADIYQTPRYLVIGTGKKITLECSQTMGHDKMYWYQQDPGMELHLIHYSYGVNSTEKGDLSSESTVSRIRTEHFPLTLESARPSHTSQYLCASSGPGQNTDTQYFGPGTRLTVL.

This chain joins TRBV18 and TRBJ2-1; no clear D. This CDR3 region has 16 residues. Germline CDR1 KGHSH, CDR2 LQKENI. Trimming shortened V by 0 bases and J by 3 bases, and 12 bases separated the two germline ends. CDR3 sequence (DNA): TGTGCCAGCTCACCACCCGCGGTTGGCGGCTACAATGAGCAGTTCTTC. Its translation is CASSPPAVGGYNEQFF.